What follows are 27 T cell receptor beta chains derived from one specimen sequenced in a study of radiotherapy plus CTLA-4 blockade in lung cancer. TCRdb's table, derived via immunoSEQ multiplex PCR, lists solely in-frame clones and lacks some. The sample includes around 56,000 clones, less than 80% seen only once; the top ten take around a sixth. The input for sequencing was peripheral blood, taken from a patient treated with radiotherapy plus ipilimumab. The receptors were gathered from a human donor with non-small cell lung cancer who had a complete response to radiotherapy plus ipilimumab.

This clone was seen just once. The chain uses TRBV10-3 and TRBJ2-7, with TRBD1 matching 9 bases. The V segment lost 10 bases and the J segment 5 bases; nucleotides outside the gene matches: 6. In germline, CDR1 is ENHRY, CDR2 SYGVKD. This CDR3 contains 12 residues. CDR3 DNA sequence: TGTGCCACCGGACAGGGGTATGACGAGCAGTACTTC. It is translated as CATGQGYDEQYF.

The chain recombines TRBV6-5 with TRBJ1-1; TRBD1 agrees at 8 bases. Germline CDR1 reads MNHEY; CDR2 reads SVGAGI. V shed 0 bases and J 7 bases; nucleotides not matched to a gene: 10. The CDR3 consists of 16 residues. CDR3 protein: CASSYSGLGQGREAFF. CDR3 bases: TGTGCCAGCAGTTACTCGGGACTCGGACAGGGCCGTGAAGCTTTCTTT.

The chain recombines TRBV4-3 with TRBJ2-6; TRBD1 matches 7 bases. The J segment lost 0 bases and the V segment lost 3 bases, leaving 8 bases of the junction unmatched. CDR3 length: 18 amino acids. The germline V gene encodes CDR1 LGHNA and CDR2 YSLEER. In DNA, the CDR3 is TGCGCCAGCAGCCAGGGGACAGCGCATAGCTCTGGGGCCAACGTCCTGACTTTC. It specifies CASSQGTAHSSGANVLTF.

The CDR3 DNA reads as TGTGCCAGCTATCCCGGGACTAGACGGGACACTGAAGCTTTCTTT. It specifies CASYPGTRRDTEAFF. The chain has TRBV11-2 and TRBJ1-1; D perhaps matches TRBD1 (5 bases). Germline CDR1 and CDR2: SGHAT and FQNNGV. This CDR3 has 15 residues. Trimming left V 8 bases short and J 3 bases short, with 19 bases between. The variable domain in full, completed from reference TRBV11-2 and TRBJ1-1, reads EAGVAQSPRYKIIEKRQSVAFWCNPISGHATLYWYQQILGQGPKLLIQFQNNGVVDDSQLPKDRFSAERLKGVDSTLKIQPAKLEDSAVYLCASYPGTRRDTEAFFGQGTRLTVV.

The rearrangement uses TRBV5-4 and TRBJ1-4, with D hard to call. Germline V lookup: CDR1 SGHNT, CDR2 YYREEE (reference sequence). The V end was cut by 4 bases, the J end by 6 bases, with 7 bases between. The CDR3 has 12 residues. The CDR3 DNA sequence: TGTGCCAGCAGCGCGGGAGATGAAAAACTGTTTTTT. This translates into CASSAGDEKLFF.

The table lists this clone with a few counts. The V and J genes are TRBV7-8 and TRBJ1-2, with a tentative D call TRBD1 (5 bases). The CDR3 has 15 residues. Germline assignment: CDR1 SGHVS and CDR2 FQNEAQ. Trimming shortened V by 0 bases and J by 8 bases, and 16 bases separated the two germline ends. The CDR3 is CASSLASTRGQGYTF. CDR3 DNA sequence: TGTGCCAGCAGCTTAGCGTCAACAAGGGGCCAAGGCTACACCTTC.

The V call is TRBV5-1, the J call TRBJ2-1; 11 bases align to TRBD2. This CDR3 spans 15 amino acids. V was clipped by 4 bases and J by 7 bases; unmatched bases: 7. From germline, CDR1 is SGHRS and CDR2 YFSETQ. The CDR3 loop is CASSKSLAGGNEQFF. In DNA form, the CDR3 reads TGCGCCAGCAGCAAGTCCCTAGCGGGGGGAAATGAGCAGTTCTTC.

The chain recombines TRBV27 with TRBJ1-5; possible D gene TRBD1, 6 bases. Germline-derived CDR1 and CDR2 are MNHEY and SMNVEV (reference sequence). CDR3 size: 16 residues. V dropped 5 bases and J dropped 1 base, with 15 bases sitting between them. CDR3 residues: CASSPLQGWSNQPQHF. As DNA, the CDR3 is TGTGCCAGCAGTCCCCTACAGGGTTGGAGCAATCAGCCCCAGCATTTT.

Points on this clone: Other DNA sequences in the sample encode the same CDR3. V usage is TRBV5-6 and J usage is TRBJ1-2, with no clear D. The germline V gene has CDR1 SGHDT and CDR2 YYEEEE. The CDR3 extends over 13 amino acids. V lost 1 base to trimming and J lost 2 bases, with 6 bases between them. The CDR3 loop is CASSLPGNYGYTF. The CDR3 DNA is TGTGCCAGCAGCTTGCCCGGGAACTATGGCTACACCTTC.

The CDR3 nucleotides are TGTGCCAGCAGCGTACAGGGTACGGCCGGGGAGCTGTTTTTT. It yields the protein CASSVQGTAGELFF. The V gene is TRBV11-2, the J gene TRBJ2-2; D possibly corresponds to TRBD1 (6 bases). The CDR3 consists of 14 residues. Germline loops: CDR1 SGHAT, CDR2 FQNNGV. With 5 bases removed from V and 6 bases from J, the gap between germline ends came to 13 bases.

CDR3 nucleotide sequence: TGTGCCAGTAGTATATGGCGGAGAGACACTGAAGCTTTCTTT. Translated, it gives CASSIWRRDTEAFF. The chain employs TRBV19 and TRBJ1-1; D gene ambiguous. V lost 2 bases and J lost 3, with 10 bases in between. Germline CDR1 reads LNHDA; CDR2 reads SQIVND (reference sequence). The CDR3 extends over 14 amino acids. Complete variable domain (other parts from reference TRBV19 and TRBJ1-1): DGGITQSPKYLFRKEGQNVTLSCEQNLNHDAMYWYRQDPGQGLRLIYYSQIVNDFQKGDIAEGYSVSREKKESFPLTVTSAQKNPTAFYLCASSIWRRDTEAFFGQGTRLTVV.

The rearrangement uses TRBV18 and TRBJ2-6; a weak D match, TRBD1 (6 bases). V lost 0 bases to trimming and J lost 0 bases, with 9 bases between them. The germline V gene has CDR1 KGHSH and CDR2 LQKENI. CDR3 length: 17 amino acids. The CDR3 coding sequence is TGTGCCAGCTCACCACCTAAGGGGGACTCTGGGGCCAACGTCCTGACTTTC. Translating it yields CASSPPKGDSGANVLTF.

The chain couples TRBV30 to TRBJ2-7, with 7 nucleotides matching TRBD2. The trim removed 5 bases at V and 0 bases at J, leaving 4 bases unmatched. This CDR3 comprises 13 residues. CDR1 is GTSNPN and CDR2 is SVGIG in the germline V gene (reference sequence). The chain's CDR3 is CAWWGGSSYEQYF. In DNA form, the CDR3 reads TGTGCCTGGTGGGGCGGGAGCTCCTACGAGCAGTACTTC.

The CDR3 DNA follows: TGCGCCAGCAGCTTGGAAGGGCAGACAGCCGAAGCTTTCTTT. It codes for CASSLEGQTAEAFF. V usage is TRBV5-1 and J usage is TRBJ1-1; possibly TRBD1 for D (5 bases). This CDR3 has 14 residues. Trimming shortened V by 0 bases and J by 8 bases, and 14 bases separated the two germline ends. Germline V gives CDR1 SGHRS, CDR2 YFSETQ.

This clone was recorded once. The chain joins TRBV2 to TRBJ1-1; D remains unclear. This CDR3 contains 14 residues. With 4 bases removed from V and 1 base from J, the gap between germline ends came to 10 bases. CDR1 is SNHLY, CDR2 FYNNEI, per germline. This chain's CDR3 is CASSVAAKNTEAFF. CDR3 nucleotides: TGTGCCAGCAGTGTGGCGGCTAAGAACACTGAAGCTTTCTTT. Complete variable domain (other parts from reference TRBV2 and TRBJ1-1): EPEVTQTPSHQVTQMGQEVILRCVPISNHLYFYWYRQILGQKVEFLVSFYNNEISEKSEIFDDQFSVERPDGSNFTLKIRSTKLEDSAMYFCASSVAAKNTEAFFGQGTRLTVV.

V gene TRBV18 combines with J gene TRBJ2-1, with TRBD1 matching over 10 bases. The V segment lost 4 bases and the J segment 7 bases; nucleotides outside the gene matches: 10. The germline CDR1 and CDR2 sequences are KGHSH and LQKENI. CDR3 length: 16 amino acids. The CDR3 nucleotides are TGTGCCAGCTCACTAAGACAGGGGGCATTATCTAATGAGCAGTTCTTC. Amino acid sequence: CASSLRQGALSNEQFF.

The chain uses TRBV5-3 and TRBJ2-6; D gene uncertain. TRBV5-3 falls under the ORF class, with uncertain function. This CDR3 contains 13 residues. V lost 10 bases, J lost 0 bases, and 8 bases lay in between. The CDR3 DNA follows: TGTGCCGGTCCTATCTCTGGGGCCAACGTCCTGACTTTC. Protein product: CAGPISGANVLTF.

This clone occurred once. The chain couples TRBV7-2 to TRBJ1-2; 8 bases fit TRBD1. The CDR3 extends over 11 amino acids. V shed 6 bases, J shed 12 bases, and the junction held 6 bases outside the gene matches. Germline CDR1 SGHTA, CDR2 FQGNSA. CDR3 in DNA: TGTGCCAGCAGACGGGACAGGAAACACACCTTC. Translation: CASRRDRKHTF.

V is TRBV28 and J is TRBJ2-7; the D gene is possibly TRBD2 (5 bases). V was cut by 4 bases and J by 0 bases, with 13 bases left in between. Looked up from germline, CDR1 is MDHEN and CDR2 is SYDVKM. The CDR3 contains 15 residues. For the CDR3, the DNA is TGTGCCAGCAGTTCCGCGGACTCGAGCTCCTACGAGCAGTACTTC. Translation gives CASSSADSSSYEQYF. Combining the CDR3 with reference TRBV28 and TRBJ2-7 gives the whole variable domain DVKVTQSSRYLVKRTGEKVFLECVQDMDHENMFWYRQDPGLGLRLIYFSYDVKMKEKGDIPEGYSVSREKKERFSLILESASTNQTSMYLCASSSADSSSYEQYFGPGTRLTVT.

This clone was seen more than once but under ten times. The chain is built from TRBV5-1 and TRBJ1-2; TRBD1 aligns across 8 bases. The CDR3 loop spans 15 amino acids. CDR1 SGHRS and CDR2 YFSETQ come from the germline V gene. V lost 4 bases, J lost 3 bases, and 8 bases stayed unmatched. CDR3 DNA sequence: TGCGCCAGCAGCAAAGGACAGGGCCTCGACTATGGCTACACCTTC. It is translated as CASSKGQGLDYGYTF.

This chain joins TRBV27 and TRBJ1-2; D is unresolved. Trimming left V 8 bases short and J 8 bases short, with 12 bases between. Germline CDR1 and CDR2: MNHEY and SMNVEV (reference sequence). This CDR3 has 11 amino acids. CDR3 residues: CASANSGGYTF. In DNA, the CDR3 is TGTGCCAGCGCAAACAGCGGGGGCTACACCTTC.

This clone was counted only a few times. This chain links TRBV21-1 with TRBJ1-2; the DNA was not used to check the table's D call, TRBD1. TRBV21-1 counts as a pseudogene. The CDR3 sequence is 18 residues long. The CDR3 loop reads CASSKSPDRGGGNYGYTF. The CDR3, as DNA: TGTGCCAGCAGCAAGTCTCCCGACAGGGGAGGAGGTAACTATGGCTACACCTTC.

The chain is built from TRBV25-1 and TRBJ2-1; D gene ambiguous. The ends were cut back, 1 base at V and 4 bases at J, with 11 bases in the middle. Per the germline V gene, CDR1 is MGHDK and CDR2 is SYGVNS. The CDR3 has 15 residues. This CDR3 is CASSELSTEYNEQFF. Here the CDR3 DNA reads TGTGCCAGCAGTGAATTATCCACAGAGTACAATGAGCAGTTCTTC. The entire variable domain, with the rest obtained from reference TRBV25-1 and TRBJ2-1, is as follows: EADIYQTPRYLVIGTGKKITLECSQTMGHDKMYWYQQDPGMELHLIHYSYGVNSTEKGDLSSESTVSRIRTEHFPLTLESARPSHTSQYLCASSELSTEYNEQFFGPGTRLTVL.

The rearrangement joins TRBV18 to TRBJ2-2, with 7 bases lining up with TRBD2. The CDR3 is made up of 14 amino acids. Germline trimming cut 0 bases from V and 6 bases from J; bases unmatched to any gene: 1. Per the germline V gene, CDR1 is KGHSH and CDR2 is LQKENI. CDR3 coding DNA: TGTGCCAGCTCACCACCTAGCGGGCCCGGGGAGCTGTTTTTT. Translating it yields CASSPPSGPGELFF.

The chain carries TRBV5-5 and TRBJ2-7, with D hard to call. V was pared by 0 bases and J by 3 bases, with 13 bases between. The CDR3 runs 15 residues. CDR1 and CDR2 (germline): SGHKS, YYEKEE (reference sequence). The CDR3 coding sequence is TGTGCCAGCAGCTTGGCCTTGGCCCTTTACTACGAGCAGTACTTC. It is translated as CASSLALALYYEQYF.

Regarding this clone: Within the sample, other DNA sequences also encode this same CDR3. CDR3 DNA: TGTGCCTGGAGGCTAGCGGGGGGGAGTAGCACAGATACGCAGTATTTT. It yields the protein CAWRLAGGSSTDTQYF. This rearrangement joins TRBV30 to TRBJ2-3; 12 bases are a match to TRBD2. Germline CDR1 reads GTSNPN; CDR2 reads SVGIG (reference sequence). This CDR3 contains 16 residues. V shed 3 bases, J shed 0 bases, and the junction held 4 bases outside the gene matches. Full variable domain (remainder filled in from reference TRBV30 and TRBJ2-3): SQTIHQWPATLVQPVGSPLSLECTVEGTSNPNLYWYRQAAGRGLQLLFYSVGIGQISSEVPQNLSASRPQDRQFILSSKKLLLSDSGFYLCAWRLAGGSSTDTQYFGPGTRLTVL.

This sequence joins TRBV7-9 and TRBJ2-1; TRBD2 matches 10 bases. Germline values: CDR1 SEHNR, CDR2 FQNEAQ (reference sequence). The CDR3 extends over 17 amino acids. V lost 6 bases, J lost 9 bases, and 17 bases stayed unmatched. The CDR3 nucleotides are TGTGCCAGCAGGGCTTGGGAGTCTAGCGGGGGAGGATTTGAGCAGTTCTTC. Its protein product is CASRAWESSGGGFEQFF.